The next 30 T cell receptor beta chains were all read from a single sample in a study of blood T cell repertoires in COVID-19. TCRdb's copy holds only in-frame clones and misses some; the assay was immunoSEQ multiplex PCR. The profile shows 15,000 to 20,000 clones, around 80% of them singletons. Specimen: peripheral blood. Receptor source: a man aged 60 to 69 with active or convalescent COVID-19.

The CDR3: CASSAGTGRETQYF. DNA of the CDR3: TGTGCCAGCTCAGCCGGGACAGGGAGGGAGACCCAGTACTTC. The V call is TRBV18, the J call TRBJ2-5; 9 bases are shared with TRBD1. V was pared by 5 bases and J by 5 bases, with 6 bases of the junction left unmatched. Germline assignment: CDR1 KGHSH and CDR2 LQKENI. This CDR3 is 14 amino acids long.

This clone is medium-sized by share. This chain uses TRBV7-7 with TRBJ2-2; 7 bases fit TRBD1. There are 17 residues in the CDR3. The ends lost 5 bases at V and 1 base at J; junction bases unmatched: 10. Germline CDR1 is SSHAT and CDR2 is FNYEAQ (reference sequence). The CDR3, as DNA: TGTGCCAGCAGCCCAGACTCAGGGGGTCTGAACACCGGGGAGCTGTTTTTT. Its protein product is CASSPDSGGLNTGELFF.

The V gene is TRBV11-2, the J gene TRBJ2-3; 7 bases map to TRBD2. In germline, CDR1 is SGHAT, CDR2 FQNNGV. J gave up 0 bases and V 4 bases, and 10 bases lay outside the gene matches. This CDR3 region has 17 residues. The DNA of the CDR3 is TGTGCCAGCAGCTCCTGGCGGGGGTTCCGGAGCACAGATACGCAGTATTTT. It yields the protein CASSSWRGFRSTDTQYF.

V and J are TRBV6-7 and TRBJ2-3; 7 nucleotides agree with TRBD1. TRBV6-7 is filed as an ORF, its function uncertain. V gave up 5 bases and J gave up 4 bases; unmatched junction bases: 6. The CDR3 has 14 residues. For the CDR3, the DNA is TGTGCCAGCAGTCCCTTTGGGACAGCAGATACGCAGTATTTT. Its translation is CASSPFGTADTQYF.

V and J are TRBV10-3 and TRBJ2-5; no clear D. The germline CDR1 and CDR2 sequences are ENHRY and SYGVKD. V was clipped by 6 bases and J by 8 bases, with 16 bases between them. The CDR3 is made up of 13 amino acids. CDR3 in amino acids: CAISPPPPTTQYF. The CDR3, as DNA: TGTGCCATCAGCCCCCCGCCCCCCACTACCCAGTACTTC.

The genes are TRBV7-9 and TRBJ2-5; TRBD2 might be the D (5 bases). The CDR3 has 14 residues. Trimming took off 5 bases at V and 3 bases at J, with 13 bases between the two ends. The germline gives CDR1 SEHNR, CDR2 FQNEAQ (reference sequence). DNA for the CDR3: TGTGCCAGCAGCCCCGGAGGAAGGGAAGAGACCCAGTACTTC. Translation gives CASSPGGREETQYF.

The rearrangement joins TRBV10-3 to TRBJ1-6; the match to TRBD1 covers 10 bases. Germline CDR1 reads ENHRY; CDR2 reads SYGVKD. This CDR3 contains 15 residues. The V and J ends lost 2 bases and 9 bases, in that order; junction bases with no gene match: 4. CDR3 sequence (DNA): TGTGCCATCAGTGAGGGACAGGGGGTAGGTTCACCCCTCCACTTT. Translating it yields CAISEGQGVGSPLHF.

The rearrangement joins TRBV28 to TRBJ2-3; 8 bases agree with TRBD1. Germline CDR1 reads MDHEN; CDR2 reads SYDVKM. J was trimmed by 1 base and V by 5 bases; bases with no gene match: 5. The CDR3 length is 15 residues. CDR3 DNA: TGTGCCAGCAGTCAACAGACAGGGGGCACAGATACGCAGTATTTT. This sequence encodes CASSQQTGGTDTQYF.

CDR3 bases: TGTGCCACCAGTATCTCCGGGACTAGCCGTTGGAATGAGCAGTTCTTC. It codes for CATSISGTSRWNEQFF. The V gene is TRBV24-1, the J gene TRBJ2-1; TRBD2 matches at 9 bases. There are 16 residues in the CDR3. The germline V gene encodes CDR1 KGHDR and CDR2 SFDVKD. V trimming: 6 bases; J trimming: 7 bases; junction bases outside the gene matches: 12.

V gene TRBV4-1 combines with J gene TRBJ1-1; D unresolved. Germline loops: CDR1 MGHRA, CDR2 YSYEKL. The V and J ends lost 4 bases and 6 bases respectively, with 15 bases between them. The CDR3 runs to 14 residues. The CDR3 here is CASSRGLDRAEAFF. The CDR3 nucleotides read TGCGCCAGCAGCCGAGGACTCGACCGGGCTGAAGCTTTCTTT.

V and J are TRBV5-5 and TRBJ2-3; no clear D. Per germline, CDR1 SGHKS and CDR2 YYEKEE (reference sequence). The CDR3 length is 13 residues. V gave up 1 base and J gave up 4 bases, with 7 bases separating them. CDR3 amino acids: CASSLNGPDTQYF. The CDR3 DNA reads TGTGCCAGCAGCTTGAATGGGCCAGATACGCAGTATTTT. Combining the CDR3 with reference TRBV5-5 and TRBJ2-3 gives the whole variable domain DAGVTQSPTHLIKTRGQQVTLRCSPISGHKSVSWYQQVLGQGPQFIFQYYEKEERGRGNFPDRFSARQFPNYSSELNVNALLLGDSALYLCASSLNGPDTQYFGPGTRLTVL.

This rearrangement joins TRBV29-1 to TRBJ1-1; 8 bases align to TRBD1. Unmatched junction bases numbered 8, after V lost 5 bases and J lost 0 bases. CDR3 length: 15 amino acids. Germline assignment: CDR1 SQVTM and CDR2 ANQGSEA. The CDR3 here is CSVPQGANLNTEAFF. Here the CDR3 DNA reads TGCAGCGTTCCTCAGGGGGCGAATTTGAACACTGAAGCTTTCTTT.

The chain links TRBV20-1 to TRBJ1-6, with D tentatively TRBD1 (5 bases). The germline CDR1 and CDR2 sequences are DFQATT and SNEGSKA (reference sequence). The CDR3 has 14 residues. With 3 bases removed from V and 10 bases from J, the gap between germline ends came to 16 bases. The CDR3 sequence is CSASRDSLGSPLHF. As DNA, the CDR3 is TGCAGTGCTAGTCGGGACTCCCTAGGCTCACCCCTCCACTTT.

The J gene is TRBJ1-6, the V gene TRBV5-1; tentative D call: TRBD1 (5 bases). This CDR3 comprises 15 residues. The germline V gene has CDR1 SGHRS and CDR2 YFSETQ. The V end was cut by 1 base, the J end by 7 bases, with 12 bases between. The CDR3 protein is CASSLRGGDNSPLHF. Here the CDR3 DNA reads TGCGCCAGCAGCTTGCGTGGGGGGGACAATTCACCCCTCCACTTT.

The CDR3 spells CASSRDRGLSDTQYF. CDR3 in DNA: TGTGCCAGCAGCAGGGACAGGGGGCTATCAGATACGCAGTATTTT. The chain employs TRBV3-1 (or the pseudogene TRBV3-2) and TRBJ2-3, with 12 bases fitting TRBD1. This CDR3 comprises 15 residues. Germline CDR1 is LGHDT and CDR2 is YNNKEL (reference sequence). After removal of 5 bases from V and 4 bases from J, the junction contained 4 bases not matched to a gene.

The chain's CDR3 is CASSLFRQDEQYF. CDR3 in DNA: TGCGCCAGCAGCTTGTTTAGACAAGACGAGCAGTACTTC. The chain uses TRBV5-1 and TRBJ2-7; D is uncertain. CDR3 length equals 13 residues. V gave up 1 base and J gave up 5 bases, with 10 bases separating them. Germline lookup yields CDR1 SGHRS and CDR2 YFSETQ.

The rearrangement joins TRBV19 to TRBJ1-5; D is uncertain. The CDR3 runs to 15 residues. Germline lookup yields CDR1 LNHDA and CDR2 SQIVND (reference sequence). Between the trimmed V and J ends, which lost 6 bases and 4 bases, there was a span of 16 bases. The chain's CDR3 is CASSLLSPRNQPQHF. DNA of the CDR3: TGTGCCAGTAGCCTTTTGAGTCCACGGAATCAGCCCCAGCATTTT.

CDR3 bases: TGTGCCAGCAGCCTCTTAGGGACACCAGGGGGTGAGCAGTTCTTC. Its protein is CASSLLGTPGGEQFF. The chain joins TRBV3-1 (or the pseudogene TRBV3-2) to TRBJ2-1; 7 nucleotides match TRBD1. This CDR3 has 15 amino acids. Germline CDR1 reads LGHDT; CDR2 reads YNNKEL (reference sequence). The ends lost 4 bases at V and 9 bases at J; junction bases unmatched: 12.

The sample holds a few counts of this clone. The V and J genes are TRBV6-2 or TRBV6-3 and TRBJ2-7; the match to TRBD2 covers 7 bases. The CDR3 is made up of 17 amino acids. V was pared by 4 bases and J by 1 base, with 13 bases of the junction left unmatched. The germline CDR1 and CDR2 sequences are MNHEY and SVGEGT. The CDR3 protein is CASSSNPGRGHSYEQYF. DNA of the CDR3: TGTGCCAGCAGTTCCAACCCTGGGAGGGGCCATTCCTACGAGCAGTACTTC.

The chain combines TRBV6-2 or TRBV6-3 with TRBJ2-7, with TRBD2 identical over 7 bases. The CDR3 extends over 13 amino acids. CDR1 and CDR2 (germline): MNHEY, SVGEGT. The ends lost 2 bases at V and 3 bases at J; junction bases unmatched: 1. CDR3 region: CASSYAGDYEQYF. CDR3 sequence (DNA): TGTGCCAGCAGTTACGCGGGGGACTACGAGCAGTACTTC.

The chain joins TRBV7-3 to TRBJ2-5; tentative D call: TRBD2 (6 bases). The CDR3 runs to 14 residues. V shed 5 bases and J shed 7 bases, with 17 bases lying between them. Germline V gene sequence: CDR1 SGHTA, CDR2 FQGTGA. The CDR3 here is CASSPDSAGGTQYF. In nucleotides, the CDR3 is TGTGCCAGCAGCCCAGACTCGGCCGGGGGGACCCAGTACTTC.

The rearrangement joins TRBV5-4 to TRBJ1-1; 11 nucleotides agree with TRBD1. V gave up 4 bases and J gave up 4 bases; unmatched junction bases: 9. This CDR3 is 16 amino acids long. CDR1 and CDR2 (germline): SGHNT, YYREEE (reference sequence). The CDR3 sequence: CASSPGQGASSTEAFF. As DNA, the CDR3 is TGTGCCAGCAGCCCTGGACAGGGGGCCTCTAGCACTGAAGCTTTCTTT.

CDR3 DNA sequence: TGTGCCAGCAGTTCGGACAGGAACTATGGCTACACCTTC. Residues: CASSSDRNYGYTF. The chain carries TRBV11-3 and TRBJ1-2; 7 bases map to TRBD1. V was clipped by 6 bases and J by 2 bases; unmatched bases: 3. The CDR3 loop spans 13 amino acids. Germline CDR1 is SGHNT and CDR2 is YENEEA.

The genes are TRBV5-1 and TRBJ1-1; a weak D match, TRBD1 (6 bases). CDR3 length equals 13 residues. V was pared by 0 bases and J by 5 bases, with 8 bases between. Germline V gene lookup returns CDR1 SGHRS and CDR2 YFSETQ. As DNA, the CDR3 is TGCGCCAGCAGCTTGGACAGGGTAACTGAAGCTTTCTTT. Its translation: CASSLDRVTEAFF.

As for this clone: The sample carries other DNA sequences with the same CDR3. The chain links TRBV6-6 to TRBJ2-5, with TRBD1 matching over 10 bases. This CDR3 is built from 14 residues. Per the germline V gene, CDR1 is MNHNY and CDR2 is SVGAGI (reference sequence). Trimming cost V 6 bases and J 4 bases; bases outside gene matches: 5. The CDR3 sequence is CASRPGTGVETQYF. The CDR3 DNA sequence: TGTGCCAGCAGACCCGGGACAGGGGTAGAGACCCAGTACTTC.

This clone was recorded a few times. The V and J genes are TRBV19 and TRBJ2-5; 12 bases align to TRBD1. Germline values: CDR1 LNHDA, CDR2 SQIVND (reference sequence). The CDR3 runs to 18 residues. The J segment lost 4 bases and the V segment lost 1 base, leaving 10 bases of the junction unmatched. CDR3 DNA: TGTGCCAGTAGTATAGGGAGCCCGGGACAGGGGGCCAGAGAGACCCAGTACTTC. Amino acid sequence: CASSIGSPGQGARETQYF.

The CDR3 nucleotides are TGTGCCAGCAGCTTAAGAGGCCTTTGGAATGAGCAGTTCTTC. Protein sequence: CASSLRGLWNEQFF. The chain has TRBV7-2 and TRBJ2-1; D ambiguous. Trimming stripped 2 bases from V and 7 bases from J, with 12 bases between. This CDR3 is built from 14 residues. Germline V gene sequence: CDR1 SGHTA, CDR2 FQGNSA.

This clone appeared once. This chain connects TRBV27 to TRBJ2-7, with TRBD2 identical over 8 bases. Unmatched junction bases numbered 8, after V lost 5 bases and J lost 2 bases. The CDR3 is 15 residues long. The germline V gene encodes CDR1 MNHEY and CDR2 SMNVEV (reference sequence). This CDR3 reads CASSPPSGRAYEQYF. The CDR3 DNA is TGTGCCAGCAGTCCACCCTCCGGGAGGGCCTACGAGCAGTACTTC.

This sequence joins TRBV28 and TRBJ1-5; TRBD1 is a possible D gene (6 bases). CDR1 is MDHEN and CDR2 is SYDVKM in the germline V gene. V lost 2 bases and J 3 bases, leaving 11 bases between the germline ends. The CDR3 consists of 15 residues. In DNA form, the CDR3 reads TGTGCCAGCAGTTTACTACAGGGAGACAATCAGCCCCAGCATTTT. It is translated as CASSLLQGDNQPQHF.

This clone has a handful of counts. The J gene is TRBJ1-6, the V gene TRBV14; TRBD1 matches 7 bases. The CDR3 covers 15 residues. V shed 3 bases and J 7 bases; nucleotides not matched to a gene: 6. Germline loops: CDR1 SGHDN, CDR2 FVKESK. As DNA, the CDR3 is TGTGCCAGCAGCCACAACCGGGACAGAAATTCACCCCTCCACTTT. Translation gives CASSHNRDRNSPLHF.